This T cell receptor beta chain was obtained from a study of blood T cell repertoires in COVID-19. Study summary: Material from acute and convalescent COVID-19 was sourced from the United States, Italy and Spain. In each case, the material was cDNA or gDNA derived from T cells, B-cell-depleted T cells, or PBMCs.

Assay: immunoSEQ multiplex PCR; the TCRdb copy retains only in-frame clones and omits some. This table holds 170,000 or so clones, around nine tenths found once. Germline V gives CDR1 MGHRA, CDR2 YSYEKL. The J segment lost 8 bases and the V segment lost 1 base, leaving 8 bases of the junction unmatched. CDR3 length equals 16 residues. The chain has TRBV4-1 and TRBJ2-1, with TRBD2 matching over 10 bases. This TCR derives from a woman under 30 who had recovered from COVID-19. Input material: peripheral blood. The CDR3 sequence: CASSQGTSGRADEQFF. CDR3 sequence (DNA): TGCGCCAGCAGCCAAGGAACGAGCGGGAGGGCGGATGAGCAGTTCTTC.